This entry concerns a single T cell receptor beta chain. What it recognizes is unknown. The data originate from a study of cytomegalovirus exposure and HLA in healthy donors. About the research overall: Of all 398 donors who were genotyped, about 84% belonged to the Caucasian-associated ancestry cluster.

V lost 5 bases, J lost 5 bases, and 10 bases stayed unmatched. Germline CDR1 reads MDHEN; CDR2 reads SYDVKM. CDR3 length equals 15 residues. Nominally healthy donors were sampled, though unrecorded immune exposures were likely. Study observations and caveats: Associated with cytomegalovirus, according to the listing, were 150 to 200 TCR beta chains. Available immune exposure information was restricted to CMV serostatus only.

The PCR had 60 Vbeta and 13 Jbeta primers. Profiled with immunoSEQ multiplex PCR; TCRdb holds only in-frame clones, not every one. Of 150,000 to 200,000 clones in the sample, roughly 85% were seen once. The chain combines TRBV28 with TRBJ2-3; the match to TRBD2 covers 7 bases. This TCR was recovered from a woman in her forties or fifties in good health and CMV-seronegative. Sequenced: PBMCs. The CDR3 loop is CASSPPGLEQDTQYF. As DNA, the CDR3 is TGTGCCAGCAGTCCTCCCGGACTAGAGCAAGATACGCAGTATTTT.